Presented here are 29 T cell receptor beta chains from one specimen sequenced in a study of human T cells and chemical hapten exposure (dated by TCRdb to the early 2020s). The label giving this sample's time point can be read as: patch test 3, about 24 weeks after DPC sensitization. Taken with the paper, the label for treatment or condition translates to: therapeutic diphenylcyclopropenone sensitization with weekly scalp DPC. Receptors were amplified or captured by RACE. These reads were obtained on a NextSeq 500. Through fastp at Q25 and MiXCR, TCRdb rebuilt clones from the public reads, retaining in-frame beta chains. Rows with a matching CDR3 protein are joined into one entry that keeps the most common DNA and genes. This sample has tens of thousands of distinct CDR3 sequences in its table, and roughly 12% of those were observed once. Roughly 2.3% of the sample rests with the top ten. This specimen consisted of whole blood, obtained in connection with sensitization to the hapten diphenylcyclopropenone (DPC). The receptors shown here come from a man aged 30 to 45 with alopecia areata. Some clones in this sample may be carry-over from other donors' samples.

This clonotype was observed a few times. The V gene is TRBV27, the J gene TRBJ2-3, with D possibly TRBD1 on 6 matching bases. Germline CDR1 is MNHEY and CDR2 is SMNVEV (reference sequence). V lost 5 bases, J lost 1 base, and 19 bases lay in between. This CDR3 is 17 amino acids long. CDR3 region: CASSPPPRGRGTDTQYF. CDR3 bases: TGTGCCAGCAGTCCCCCCCCCAGGGGAAGGGGCACAGATACGCAGTATTTT.

The chain carries TRBV18 and TRBJ1-1; D is uncertain. Trimming removed 0 bases at V and 0 bases at J, with 11 bases between. This CDR3 comprises 16 residues. In germline, CDR1 is KGHSH, CDR2 LQKENI. In DNA, the CDR3 is TGTGCCAGCTCACCACCCTCCGCAGAAATGAACACTGAAGCTTTCTTT. It specifies CASSPPSAEMNTEAFF.

The V gene is TRBV6-5, the J gene TRBJ2-5; possible D gene TRBD1, 6 bases. V was pared by 0 bases and J by 4 bases, with 18 bases between. The germline CDR1 and CDR2 sequences are MNHEY and SVGAGI. This CDR3 has 17 amino acids. Here the CDR3 DNA reads TGTGCCAGCAGTTACTCGTATGGGACAACCGAGGGAGAGACCCAGTACTTC. Translated, it gives CASSYSYGTTEGETQYF.

This clonotype was seen once. V usage is TRBV29-1 and J usage is TRBJ1-1; D unclear. Germline values: CDR1 SQVTM, CDR2 ANQGSEA. CDR3 length: 11 amino acids. V was pared by 5 bases and J by 1 base, with 5 bases between. The CDR3 coding sequence is TGCAGCGTTCCGGGGAACACTGAAGCTTTCTTT. Protein: CSVPGNTEAFF.

This clonotype was seen more than once but under ten times. V and J are TRBV12-3 or TRBV12-4 and TRBJ1-6, with D possibly matching TRBD1 (6 bases). V lost 5 bases and J 10 bases, leaving 21 bases between the germline ends. The CDR3 extends over 16 amino acids. The CDR3 bases are TGTGCCAGCAGTCCCCAAGTTACAGGGTCCAGATCACCCCTCCACTTT. The encoded protein is CASSPQVTGSRSPLHF.

DNA of the CDR3: TGTGCCAGCAGCCAGATGCGGCCCGGGACAGGGTACTCCTACGAGCAGTACTTC. Translating gives CASSQMRPGTGYSYEQYF. The chain recombines TRBV3-1 with TRBJ2-7; 9 positions match TRBD1. Germline loops: CDR1 LGHDT, CDR2 YNNKEL (reference sequence). Unmatched junction bases numbered 12, after V lost 3 bases and J lost 0 bases. The CDR3 sequence is 18 residues long.

V and J are TRBV28 and TRBJ1-1; D is perhaps TRBD1 (5 bases). The germline CDR1 and CDR2 sequences are MDHEN and SYDVKM. The CDR3 is 15 residues long. V was trimmed by 2 bases and J by 1 base, leaving 11 bases between them. The chain's CDR3 is CASSLPGRTNTEAFF. Here the CDR3 DNA reads TGTGCCAGCAGTTTACCGGGACGTACGAACACTGAAGCTTTCTTT.

This clonotype was picked up many times. V usage is TRBV3-1 and J usage is TRBJ2-2, with D perhaps assigned TRBD1 or TRBD2 (5 bases each). Germline V gene data show CDR1 as LGHDT and CDR2 as YNNKEL (reference sequence). The CDR3 sequence is 19 residues long. Trimming removed 0 bases at V and 4 bases at J, with 21 bases between. The DNA of the CDR3 is TGTGCCAGCAGCCAAGACAGGTGCCCGGGACCGCGGGCCACCGGGGAGCTGTTTTTT. Translating gives CASSQDRCPGPRATGELFF.

In this sample, this clonotype turned up many times. This chain joins TRBV25-1 and TRBJ1-1, with 9 bases aligning to TRBD1. Germline V gene lookup returns CDR1 MGHDK and CDR2 SYGVNS. J was trimmed by 0 bases and V by 3 bases; bases with no gene match: 5. This CDR3 contains 16 residues. CDR3 protein: CASSDRDRDLNTEAFF. The CDR3 nucleotides read TGTGCCAGCAGTGACCGGGACAGGGACTTGAACACTGAAGCTTTCTTT.

The genes are TRBV28 and TRBJ2-1; D gene ambiguous. The CDR3 is 13 residues long. V lost 6 bases to trimming and J lost 5 bases, with 11 bases between them. The germline V gene has CDR1 MDHEN and CDR2 SYDVKM. The CDR3: CASSPHTDNEQFF. The DNA for the CDR3 is TGTGCCAGCAGCCCTCATACGGACAATGAGCAGTTCTTC.

Ten or more counts support this clonotype. This CDR3 is CASSQGVQVSGNTIYF. DNA of the CDR3: TGTGCCAGCAGCCAAGGTGTTCAGGTCTCTGGAAACACCATATATTTT. This chain uses TRBV3-1 with TRBJ1-3; D remains ambiguous. This CDR3 comprises 16 residues. Germline CDR1 LGHDT, CDR2 YNNKEL (reference sequence). V lost 1 base, J lost 0 bases, and 10 bases lay in between.

In this sample, this clonotype turned up many times. The CDR3 DNA reads as TGTGCCAGCAGCCCAGACGGCCAACGGGGGGGCTACACCTTC. Translation gives CASSPDGQRGGYTF. The chain links TRBV7-9 to TRBJ1-2, with D possibly being TRBD1 (5 bases). Trimming took off 5 bases at V and 8 bases at J, with 18 bases between the two ends. The CDR3 extends over 14 amino acids. The V gene's germline CDR1 is SEHNR and CDR2 FQNEAQ (reference sequence).

The rearrangement links TRBV4-1 to TRBJ2-5, with D tentatively TRBD2 (5 bases). V was clipped by 2 bases and J by 4 bases, with 8 bases between them. Germline V gene lookup returns CDR1 MGHRA and CDR2 YSYEKL. This CDR3 has 13 residues. The DNA of the CDR3 is TGCGCCAGCAGCCAACTAGCCAGAGAGACCCAGTACTTC. Amino acid sequence: CASSQLARETQYF.

This sequence joins TRBV9 and TRBJ2-3; D not certain. The CDR3 spans 14 residues. V gave up 0 bases and J gave up 1 base, with 6 bases separating them. CDR1 and CDR2 (germline): SGDLS, YYNGEE. The CDR3 spells CASSVARGTDTQYF. The DNA for the CDR3 is TGTGCCAGCAGCGTAGCACGCGGCACAGATACGCAGTATTTT.

The table lists this clonotype with a few counts. The chain links TRBV3-1 to TRBJ2-2; D may be TRBD1 (6 bases). Trimming took off 0 bases at V and 0 bases at J, with 11 bases between the two ends. Germline assignment: CDR1 LGHDT and CDR2 YNNKEL (reference sequence). CDR3 length: 17 amino acids. The chain's CDR3 is CASSQDDGTTNTGELFF. The CDR3 DNA reads as TGTGCCAGCAGCCAAGATGATGGGACAACGAACACCGGGGAGCTGTTTTTT.

This clonotype was picked up a small number of times. V and J are TRBV4-3 and TRBJ1-1; TRBD1 might be the D (5 bases). This CDR3 region has 15 residues. V shed 0 bases and J shed 6 bases, with 14 bases lying between them. Germline assignment: CDR1 LGHNA and CDR2 YSLEER. CDR3 protein: CASSQDQGGFAEAFF. The CDR3 DNA sequence: TGCGCCAGCAGCCAAGACCAGGGCGGGTTCGCTGAAGCTTTCTTT.

This clonotype was observed at least ten times. The chain joins TRBV7-2 to TRBJ1-2, with 9 bases fitting TRBD1. Germline V gives CDR1 SGHTA, CDR2 FQGNSA. The trim removed 0 bases at V and 2 bases at J, leaving 4 bases unmatched. This CDR3 region has 16 residues. The CDR3 DNA sequence: TGTGCCAGCAGCTTAGCCCAGGACAGGGGAAACTATGGCTACACCTTC. It specifies CASSLAQDRGNYGYTF.

This clonotype has a count of ten or more. The rearrangement uses TRBV15 and TRBJ2-5, with D possibly being TRBD1 (6 bases). CDR1 and CDR2 from the germline V gene are LNHNV and YYDKDF (reference sequence). Trimming left V 0 bases short and J 1 base short, with 9 bases between. The CDR3 has 15 amino acids. CDR3 loop: CATSRDWGRQETQYF. Here the CDR3 DNA reads TGTGCCACCAGCAGAGATTGGGGGCGCCAAGAGACCCAGTACTTC.

This clonotype was observed a handful of times. This chain connects TRBV7-9 to TRBJ2-5; no firm D call. V dropped 4 bases and J dropped 5 bases, with 5 bases sitting between them. Germline loops: CDR1 SEHNR, CDR2 FQNEAQ (reference sequence). The CDR3 has 11 amino acids. The CDR3 DNA reads as TGTGCCAGCAGCTCTTACGAGACCCAGTACTTC. Residues: CASSSYETQYF. Full variable domain (outside the CDR3, taken from reference TRBV7-9 and TRBJ2-5): DTGVSQNPRHKITKRGQNVTFRCDPISEHNRLYWYRQTLGQGPEFLTYFQNEAQLEKSRLLSDRFSAERPKGSFSTLEIQRTEQGDSAMYLCASSSYETQYFGPGTRLLVL.

The chain's CDR3 is CASSVEEGTYYEQYF. Here the CDR3 DNA reads TGTGCCAGCAGCGTAGAGGAGGGGACCTACTACGAGCAGTACTTC. The chain couples TRBV9 to TRBJ2-7, with TRBD2 as a possible D gene (6 bases). Germline V gene data show CDR1 as SGDLS and CDR2 as YYNGEE. The CDR3 is 15 amino acids. Deletions cut 0 bases from V and 3 bases from J, with 13 bases between.

This clonotype has a count of ten or more. The J gene is TRBJ2-5, the V gene TRBV3-1, with D perhaps matching TRBD2 (6 bases). V lost 1 base and J lost 2, with 14 bases in between. This CDR3 has 16 amino acids. Germline V gives CDR1 LGHDT, CDR2 YNNKEL (reference sequence). The CDR3 DNA reads as TGTGCCAGCAGCCAAGTACCGGGAGAGAATCAAGAGACCCAGTACTTC. It translates to CASSQVPGENQETQYF.

The chain combines TRBV5-1 with TRBJ1-2; TRBD1 is a possible D gene (5 bases). With 1 base removed from V and 8 bases from J, the gap between germline ends came to 15 bases. CDR1 and CDR2 (germline): SGHRS, YFSETQ. The CDR3 length is 14 residues. In nucleotides, the CDR3 is TGCGCCAGCAGCTTGACGGGGCGCCTGGACGGCTACACCTTC. It codes for CASSLTGRLDGYTF.

The chain joins TRBV20-1 to TRBJ2-7; TRBD1 matches 10 bases. The CDR3 length is 14 residues. Germline V gene lookup returns CDR1 DFQATT and CDR2 SNEGSKA (reference sequence). J was trimmed by 5 bases and V by 0 bases; bases with no gene match: 4. The CDR3 spells CSARDGTGVNEQYF. CDR3 bases: TGCAGTGCTAGAGATGGGACAGGGGTGAACGAGCAGTACTTC.

This clonotype was counted between two and nine times. The rearrangement links TRBV28 to TRBJ1-6; D gene unclear. V lost 8 bases, J lost 9 bases, and 11 bases lay in between. CDR1 MDHEN and CDR2 SYDVKM come from the germline V gene. This CDR3 contains 12 residues. The CDR3, as DNA: TGTGCCAGCTCTCCCCCGAGTTCACCCCTCCACTTT. Translation gives CASSPPSSPLHF.

The sample holds many counts of this clonotype. CDR3 protein: CASSPPNRGRTEAFF. Here the CDR3 DNA reads TGTGCCAGCTCACCACCGAATCGGGGGAGGACTGAAGCTTTCTTT. The rearrangement joins TRBV18 to TRBJ1-1; D is possibly TRBD1 (5 bases). The CDR3 length is 15 residues. CDR1 is KGHSH, CDR2 LQKENI, per germline. Trimming shortened V by 0 bases and J by 5 bases, and 13 bases separated the two germline ends.

The chain recombines TRBV4-2 with TRBJ2-1; TRBD1 aligns across 10 bases. This CDR3 is built from 16 residues. After removal of 1 base from V and 4 bases from J, the junction contained 4 bases not matched to a gene. Germline V lookup: CDR1 LGHNA, CDR2 YNFKEQ. CDR3 region: CASSQAGQGGYNEQFF. CDR3 coding DNA: TGTGCCAGCAGCCAAGCTGGACAGGGGGGATACAATGAGCAGTTCTTC.

The CDR3 region is CASSSRMNTEAFF. The CDR3 DNA is TGTGCCAGCAGTTCGCGGATGAACACTGAAGCTTTCTTT. V is TRBV28 and J is TRBJ1-1, with unresolved D. The V end was cut by 4 bases, the J end by 0 bases, with 6 bases between. CDR3 length: 13 amino acids. Germline CDR1 and CDR2: MDHEN and SYDVKM.

The chain couples TRBV28 to TRBJ2-3, with 8 bases matching TRBD2. Germline assignment: CDR1 MDHEN and CDR2 SYDVKM. This CDR3 is built from 14 residues. V was pared by 5 bases and J by 4 bases, with 5 bases of the junction left unmatched. The CDR3, as DNA: TGTGCCAGCAGTACAGCGGGGGAGGCAGATACGCAGTATTTT. This codes for CASSTAGEADTQYF.

This clonotype was detected only a few times. The CDR3 DNA reads as TGTGCCAGCAGCTTGGGCCTAATGGGCCCCACCGGGGAGCTGTTTTTT. Its translation: CASSLGLMGPTGELFF. The chain links TRBV7-6 to TRBJ2-2; D remains unclear. V lost 3 bases to trimming and J lost 4 bases, with 15 bases between them. Germline V gene sequence: CDR1 SGHVS, CDR2 FNYEAQ. CDR3 length equals 16 residues.